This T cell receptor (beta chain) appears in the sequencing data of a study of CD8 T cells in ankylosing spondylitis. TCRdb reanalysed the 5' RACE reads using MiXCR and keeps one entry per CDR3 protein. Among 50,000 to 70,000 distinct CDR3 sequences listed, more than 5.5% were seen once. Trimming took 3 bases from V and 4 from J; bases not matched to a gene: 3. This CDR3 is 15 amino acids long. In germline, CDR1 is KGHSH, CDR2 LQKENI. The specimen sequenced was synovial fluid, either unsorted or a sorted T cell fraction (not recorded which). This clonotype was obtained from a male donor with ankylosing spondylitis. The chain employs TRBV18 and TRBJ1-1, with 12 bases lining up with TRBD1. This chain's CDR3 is CASSPGQGAGTEAFF. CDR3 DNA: TGTGCCAGCTCACCGGGACAGGGGGCGGGCACTGAAGCTTTCTTT.